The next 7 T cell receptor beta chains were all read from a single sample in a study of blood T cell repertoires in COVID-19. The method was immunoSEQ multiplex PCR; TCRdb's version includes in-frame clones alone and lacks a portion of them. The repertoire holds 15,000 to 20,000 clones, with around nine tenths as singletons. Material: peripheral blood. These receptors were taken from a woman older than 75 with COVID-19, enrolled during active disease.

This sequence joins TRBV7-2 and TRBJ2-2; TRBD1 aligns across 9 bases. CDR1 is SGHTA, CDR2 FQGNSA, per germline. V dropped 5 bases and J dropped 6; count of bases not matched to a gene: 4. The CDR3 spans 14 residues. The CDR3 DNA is TGTGCCAGCAGCCCCGGACAGGGGTCCGGGGAGCTGTTTTTT. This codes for CASSPGQGSGELFF.

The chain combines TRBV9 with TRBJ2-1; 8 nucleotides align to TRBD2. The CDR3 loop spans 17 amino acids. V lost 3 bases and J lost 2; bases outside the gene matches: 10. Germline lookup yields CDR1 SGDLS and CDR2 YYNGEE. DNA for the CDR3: TGTGCCAGCAGCGCCACACCCGGGGGGGACGCCTACAATGAGCAGTTCTTC. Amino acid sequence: CASSATPGGDAYNEQFF.

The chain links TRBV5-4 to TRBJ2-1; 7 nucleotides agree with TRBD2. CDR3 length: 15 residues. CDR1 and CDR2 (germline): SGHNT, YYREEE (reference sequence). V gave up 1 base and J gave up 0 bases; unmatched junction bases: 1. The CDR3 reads CASSLRGSSYNEQFF. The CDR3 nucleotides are TGTGCCAGCAGCTTGCGCGGGAGCTCCTACAATGAGCAGTTCTTC.

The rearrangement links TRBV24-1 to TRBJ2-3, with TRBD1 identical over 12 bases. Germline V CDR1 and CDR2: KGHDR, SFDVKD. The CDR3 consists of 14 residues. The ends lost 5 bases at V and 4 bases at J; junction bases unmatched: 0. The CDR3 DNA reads TGTGCCACCAGTGGGGACAGGGGGCCAGATACGCAGTATTTT. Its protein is CATSGDRGPDTQYF.

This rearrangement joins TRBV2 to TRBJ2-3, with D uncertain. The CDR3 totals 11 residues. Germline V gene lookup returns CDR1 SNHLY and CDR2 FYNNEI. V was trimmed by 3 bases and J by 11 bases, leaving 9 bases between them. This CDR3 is CASSDTLRQYF. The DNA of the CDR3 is TGTGCCAGCAGTGACACCCTACGGCAGTATTTT.

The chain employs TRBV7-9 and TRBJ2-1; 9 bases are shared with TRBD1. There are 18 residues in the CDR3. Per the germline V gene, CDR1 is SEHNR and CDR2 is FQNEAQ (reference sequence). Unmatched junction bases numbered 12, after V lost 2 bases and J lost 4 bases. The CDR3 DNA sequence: TGTGCCAGCAGCTTAAGGGGACAGGGCTCCGACTTATACAATGAGCAGTTCTTC. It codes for CASSLRGQGSDLYNEQFF.

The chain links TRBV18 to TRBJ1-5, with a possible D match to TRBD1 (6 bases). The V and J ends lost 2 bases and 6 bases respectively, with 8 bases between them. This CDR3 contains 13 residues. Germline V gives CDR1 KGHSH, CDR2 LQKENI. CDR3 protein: CASSPTGTQPQHF. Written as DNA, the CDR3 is TGTGCCAGCTCACCAACAGGGACTCAGCCCCAGCATTTT.